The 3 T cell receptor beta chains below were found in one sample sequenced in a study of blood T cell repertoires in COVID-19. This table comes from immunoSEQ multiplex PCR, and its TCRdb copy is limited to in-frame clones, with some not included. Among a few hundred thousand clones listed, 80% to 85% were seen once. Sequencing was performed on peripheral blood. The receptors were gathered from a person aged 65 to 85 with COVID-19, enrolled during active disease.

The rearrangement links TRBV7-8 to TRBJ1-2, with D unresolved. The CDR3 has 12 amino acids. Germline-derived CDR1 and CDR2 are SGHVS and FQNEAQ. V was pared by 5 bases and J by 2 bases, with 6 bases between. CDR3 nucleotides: TGTGCCAGCAGCACTGAGAACTATGGCTACACCTTC. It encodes CASSTENYGYTF.

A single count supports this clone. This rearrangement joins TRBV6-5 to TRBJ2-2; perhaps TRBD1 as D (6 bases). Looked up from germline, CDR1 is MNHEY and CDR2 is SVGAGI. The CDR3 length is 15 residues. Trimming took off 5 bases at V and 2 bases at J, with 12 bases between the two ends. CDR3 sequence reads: CASSRGGINTGELFF. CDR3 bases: TGTGCCAGCAGTAGAGGGGGAATAAACACCGGGGAGCTGTTTTTT.

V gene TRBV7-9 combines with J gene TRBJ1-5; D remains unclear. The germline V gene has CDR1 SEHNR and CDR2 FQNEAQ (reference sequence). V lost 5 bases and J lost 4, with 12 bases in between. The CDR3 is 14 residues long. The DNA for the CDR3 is TGTGCCAGCAGCCTTATGACACCTAATCAGCCCCAGCATTTT. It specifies CASSLMTPNQPQHF.